A selection of T cell receptor beta chains follows, all from one sample in a study of early T cells in non-severe SARS-CoV-2 infection. TCRdb reanalysed the 5' RACE reads using MiXCR and keeps one entry per CDR3 protein. The sample records about 60,000 distinct CDR3 sequences, approximately 12% being singletons. Sequenced input: whole blood. The source is an adult who was a healthcare worker with PCR-confirmed SARS-CoV-2 infection or an uninfected control (not recorded which). Both conserved end residues are part of each CDR3.

V gene	J gene	CDR3 protein
TRBV27	TRBJ1-3	CASRQGGTGNTIYF
TRBV12-3/TRBV12-4	TRBJ2-2	CASSHRTSGDGELFF
TRBV6-5	TRBJ1-6	CASSYSTGGTLVSPLHF
TRBV10-3	TRBJ1-1	CAISPIWTGGNTEAFF
TRBV11-2	TRBJ2-7	CASSLVLASREQYF
TRBV20-1	TRBJ1-6	CSARDWTGGSPLHF
TRBV15	TRBJ2-3	CATSRPPGQGSDTQYF
TRBV7-6	TRBJ2-7	CASSSRYRDNEQYF
TRBV20-1	TRBJ2-3	CSAIAGFADTQYF
TRBV6-2/TRBV6-3	TRBJ1-2	CASSQRPGQALGYTF
TRBV6-1	TRBJ1-2	CASSEALTGGFYGYTF
TRBV6-1	TRBJ2-5	CASSSTGRADQETQYF
TRBV7-9	TRBJ1-1	CASSPTQNTEAFF
TRBV6-1	TRBJ1-2	CASSVPETNYGYTF
TRBV20-1	TRBJ2-1	CSASSGTKGAEQFF
TRBV11-3	TRBJ1-1	CASSPTSQRTEAFF
TRBV9	TRBJ1-1	CASSVRRDTEAFF
TRBV29-1	TRBJ2-3	CSVDRDWGDTQYF
TRBV29-1	TRBJ2-7	CSVATSGRTVWQPDEQYF
TRBV24-1	TRBJ2-7	CATSDPGAGGFEQYF
TRBV7-8	TRBJ2-3	CASSSRRWEDTQYF
TRBV9	TRBJ1-1	CASSVISASTEAFF
TRBV12-3/TRBV12-4	TRBJ2-1	CASSLSGSYNEQFF
TRBV2	TRBJ2-5	CASGTAGTTSGETQYF
TRBV11-2	TRBJ2-1	CASSLGLREGGNEQFF
TRBV6-1	TRBJ2-1	CASCEGQGLRNSYNEQFF